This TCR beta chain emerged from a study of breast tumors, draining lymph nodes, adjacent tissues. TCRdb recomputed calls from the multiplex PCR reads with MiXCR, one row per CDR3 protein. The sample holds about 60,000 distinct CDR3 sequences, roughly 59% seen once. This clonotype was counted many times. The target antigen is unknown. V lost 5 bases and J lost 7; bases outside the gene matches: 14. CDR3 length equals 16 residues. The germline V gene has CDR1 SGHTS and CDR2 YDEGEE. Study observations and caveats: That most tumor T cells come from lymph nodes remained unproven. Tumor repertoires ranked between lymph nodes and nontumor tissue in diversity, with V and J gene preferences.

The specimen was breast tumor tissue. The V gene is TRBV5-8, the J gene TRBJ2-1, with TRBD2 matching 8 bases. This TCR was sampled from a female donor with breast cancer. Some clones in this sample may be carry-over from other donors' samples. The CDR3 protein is CASSDLGLAGQNEQFF. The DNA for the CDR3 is TGTGCCAGCAGTGACCTGGGTCTAGCGGGTCAAAATGAGCAGTTCTTC.